Here is one T cell receptor (beta chain) with its context. Germline-derived CDR1 and CDR2 are KGHSH and LQKENI. With 2 bases removed from V and 0 bases from J, the gap between germline ends came to 7 bases. This CDR3 is 14 amino acids long. TCRdb's copy holds only in-frame clones and misses some; the assay was immunoSEQ multiplex PCR. The table has approximately 140,000 clones, approximately 87% seen once; the top ten hold nearly 3%. The source of the sample is a study of cytomegalovirus exposure and HLA in healthy donors. The TCR originated in a man between 18 and 29 years old in good health and CMV-seronegative. This sequence joins TRBV18 and TRBJ2-5; D not certain. Sequenced: PBMCs. The CDR3 region is CASSPLGDQETQYF. In DNA, the CDR3 is TGTGCCAGCTCACCATTAGGAGACCAAGAGACCCAGTACTTC.